Below, 3 T cell receptor beta chains from the same sample are listed, as sequenced in a study of blood T cell repertoires in COVID-19. Method: immunoSEQ multiplex PCR; TCRdb's copy keeps in-frame clones and lacks some. The top ten clones hold 5% of a sample with 110,000 to 150,000 clones, 80% of them seen once. Source material: peripheral blood. Receptors were obtained from a woman aged 45-59 years with acute or convalescent COVID-19.

There are a few counts of this clone. The rearrangement uses TRBV9 and TRBJ1-2, with D possibly being TRBD1 (5 bases). Germline V lookup: CDR1 SGDLS, CDR2 YYNGEE. The CDR3 contains 14 residues. Trimming took 2 bases from V and 6 from J, leaving 14 bases between them. CDR3 protein: CASSVPGGKDGYTF. The CDR3 region has the DNA TGTGCCAGCAGCGTCCCCGGGGGTAAGGATGGCTACACCTTC. The whole variable domain, remainder taken from reference TRBV9 and TRBJ1-2, is DSGVTQTPKHLITATGQRVTLRCSPRSGDLSVYWYQQSLDQGLQFLIQYYNGEERAKGNILERFSAQQFPDLHSELNLSSLELGDSALYFCASSVPGGKDGYTFGSGTRLTVV.

This clone was counted once. The chain links TRBV11-2 to TRBJ2-3; D is perhaps TRBD2 (6 bases). Per germline, CDR1 SGHAT and CDR2 FQNNGV. This CDR3 has 16 amino acids. V was trimmed by 4 bases and J by 0 bases, leaving 14 bases between them. CDR3 residues: CASSYPGLTSTDTQYF. CDR3 DNA sequence: TGTGCCAGCAGCTACCCTGGACTAACTAGCACAGATACGCAGTATTTT.

The chain employs TRBV1 and TRBJ2-7; the table's D call, TRBD2, has no DNA check behind it. TRBV1 is labeled a pseudogene. The CDR3 sequence is 21 residues long. CDR3 amino acids: CTSSQRSSPGALAGLGNEQYF. The CDR3 DNA is TGCACCAGCAGCCAACGTTCCTCCCCGGGGGCGTTAGCGGGGCTTGGGAACGAGCAGTACTTC.